This TCR beta chain is from a study of cytomegalovirus exposure and HLA in healthy donors. In the study overall: Prior work identified more than 90 million unique TCR beta sequences in some 200 million T cells. Regarding the study as a whole: Some 16,000 TCR beta sequences were associated with HLA alleles at 0.05 false discovery rate in a later analysis. The classifier, whose performance was assessed in both the original and validation cohorts, reportedly diagnosed cytomegalovirus status with high specificity and sensitivity. Presence/absence analyses rested on an assumption that sequencing depth was roughly uniform across donors.

Researchers ran the PCR with 60 Vbeta and 13 Jbeta primers. Data came from immunoSEQ multiplex PCR; TCRdb stores just in-frame clones and leaves some out. In the table there are about 140,000 clones, approximately 82% of which are singletons. V lost 10 bases to trimming and J lost 3 bases; unmatched junction nucleotides: 8. The CDR3 extends over 13 amino acids. CDR1 and CDR2 (germline): MDHEN, SYDVKM. Worth noting for this clone: Its antigen is not known.

This receptor was identified in a man in his thirties or forties in good health and CMV-seropositive. The source material was PBMCs. The chain carries TRBV28 and TRBJ2-5; 7 bases map to TRBD2. The CDR3 coding sequence is TGTGCCACCCAGCGGGGCGATGAAGAGACCCAGTACTTC. Encoded protein: CATQRGDEETQYF.